Following are 4 T cell receptor beta chains from one sample sequenced in a study of blood T cell repertoires in COVID-19. The protocol was immunoSEQ multiplex PCR, while the TCRdb copy is restricted to in-frame clones and leaves out a portion. This table has 40,000 to 50,000 clones, about 90% appearing once. Sequenced sample: peripheral blood. These receptors all stem from a man aged 65 to 85 with active COVID-19.

The genes are TRBV7-9 and TRBJ2-7; TRBD2 matches 7 bases. Germline V CDR1 and CDR2: SEHNR, FQNEAQ (reference sequence). The CDR3 spans 15 residues. The ends lost 6 bases at V and 3 bases at J; junction bases unmatched: 11. CDR3 in amino acids: CASSGAGAAFYEQYF. The CDR3 DNA is TGTGCCAGCAGTGGGGCGGGAGCAGCGTTCTACGAGCAGTACTTC. The whole variable domain, remainder taken from reference TRBV7-9 and TRBJ2-7, is DTGVSQNPRHKITKRGQNVTFRCDPISEHNRLYWYRQTLGQGPEFLTYFQNEAQLEKSRLLSDRFSAERPKGSFSTLEIQRTEQGDSAMYLCASSGAGAAFYEQYFGPGTRLTVT.

This rearrangement joins TRBV7-3 to TRBJ1-2; 9 bases fit TRBD1. V shed 3 bases, J shed 2 bases, and the junction held 7 bases outside the gene matches. Germline assignment: CDR1 SGHTA and CDR2 FQGTGA. The CDR3 spans 16 residues. The CDR3 coding sequence is TGTGCCAGCAGCTTGAAAGGACAGGGGCCGAACTATGGCTACACCTTC. It is translated as CASSLKGQGPNYGYTF.

The chain uses TRBV10-3 and TRBJ2-3; D not certain. Trimming stripped 0 bases from V and 6 bases from J, with 4 bases between. The germline gives CDR1 ENHRY, CDR2 SYGVKD. The CDR3 sequence is 12 residues long. The CDR3 bases are TGTGCCATCAGTGAGTCGAGCGATACGCAGTATTTT. It encodes CAISESSDTQYF.

The chain employs TRBV6-5 and TRBJ1-5, with TRBD1 matching 8 bases. Germline CDR1 is MNHEY and CDR2 is SVGAGI. V was pared by 4 bases and J by 2 bases, with 7 bases of the junction left unmatched. The CDR3 is made up of 16 amino acids. The chain's CDR3 is CASSSGQGGGNQPQHF. The CDR3, as DNA: TGTGCCAGCAGTTCTGGACAGGGTGGGGGCAATCAGCCCCAGCATTTT.